This TCR beta chain was found in a study of shared clonotypes between healthy human individuals. Notes on the study in general: Blood alone was sampled, and tissue repertoires likely differ. Shared clonotypes: approximately 5% naive CD4, under 4% naive CD8, less than 2.5% memory CD4, approximately 0.4% memory CD8.

Germline CDR1 SGHAT, CDR2 FQDESV (reference sequence). Unmatched junction bases numbered 3, after V lost 5 bases and J lost 3 bases. The CDR3 spans 15 residues. Naive CD8 cells, CD45RO-negative and positively selected for CCR7, excluded terminally differentiated effector memory CD45RA+ cells. There were no recent acute infections or vaccinations among the donors, who were healthy HIV-negative adults. Using immunoSEQ multiplex PCR, the repertoire was profiled, and TCRdb retains in-frame clones only, with some absent. The table shows roughly 810,000 clones, with 96% occurring only once. As concerns this clone: The antigen is unknown.

The V gene is TRBV11-1, the J gene TRBJ2-1; 11 nucleotides align to TRBD2. The origin of this receptor is a man aged 25 to 40 in good health. Sequenced input: naive CD8+ T cells sorted from blood. The DNA for the CDR3 is TGTGCCAGCAGCCTACTAGCGGGGGACTACAATGAGCAGTTCTTC. Translation: CASSLLAGDYNEQFF.